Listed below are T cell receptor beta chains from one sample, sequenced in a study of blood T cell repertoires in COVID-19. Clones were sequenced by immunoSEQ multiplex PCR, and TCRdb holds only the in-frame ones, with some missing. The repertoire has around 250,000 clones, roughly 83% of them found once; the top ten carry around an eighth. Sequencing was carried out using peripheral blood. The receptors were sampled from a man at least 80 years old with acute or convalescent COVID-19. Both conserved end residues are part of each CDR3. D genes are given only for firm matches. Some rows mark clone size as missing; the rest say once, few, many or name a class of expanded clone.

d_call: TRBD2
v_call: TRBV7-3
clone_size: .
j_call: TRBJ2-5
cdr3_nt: TGTGCCAGCAGCTCCGGGACTAGACAAGAGACCCAGTACTTC
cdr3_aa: CASSSGTRQETQYF

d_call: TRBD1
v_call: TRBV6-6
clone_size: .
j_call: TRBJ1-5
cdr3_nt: TGTGCCATCCAAACTGGACAGGGAGGTCAGCCCCAGCATTTT
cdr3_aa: CAIQTGQGGQPQHF

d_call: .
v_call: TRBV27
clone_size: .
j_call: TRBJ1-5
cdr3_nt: TGTGCCAGCGGCCCCAGGCTCGAGCCCCAGCATTTT
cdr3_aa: CASGPRLEPQHF

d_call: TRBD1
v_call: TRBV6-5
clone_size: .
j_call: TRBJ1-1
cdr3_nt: TGTGCCAGTCGTAAGACAGGGGCGTTAAGGGCTGAAGCTTTCTTT
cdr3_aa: CASRKTGALRAEAFF

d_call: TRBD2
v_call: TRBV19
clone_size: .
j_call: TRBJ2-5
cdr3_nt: TGTGCCAGTAGTACCGGACTAGCGGGAACCCAGTACTTC
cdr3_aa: CASSTGLAGTQYF

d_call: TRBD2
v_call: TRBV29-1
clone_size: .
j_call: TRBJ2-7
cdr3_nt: TGCAGCGCCGGGACTAGCGTAAACGAGCAGTACTTC
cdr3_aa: CSAGTSVNEQYF

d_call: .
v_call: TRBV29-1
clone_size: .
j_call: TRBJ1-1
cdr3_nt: TGCAGCGTTGGGGAGGGTGCCCTGAACACTGAAGCTTTCTTT
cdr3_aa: CSVGEGALNTEAFF

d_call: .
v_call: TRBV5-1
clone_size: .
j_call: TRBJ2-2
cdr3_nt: TGCGCCAGCACCCTGGCGCAGGGCGCCGCGAACACCGGGGAGCTGTTTTTT
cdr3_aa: CASTLAQGAANTGELFF

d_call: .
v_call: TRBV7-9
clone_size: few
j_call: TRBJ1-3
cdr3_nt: TGTGCCAGCAGCCCAGGGGACCTCTCTGGAAACACCATATATTTT
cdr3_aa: CASSPGDLSGNTIYF

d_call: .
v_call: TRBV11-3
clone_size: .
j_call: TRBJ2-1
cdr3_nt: TGTGCCAGCAGCTTAGATCGTGGGGCCCCCGATTACAATGAGCAGTTCTTC
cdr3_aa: CASSLDRGAPDYNEQFF

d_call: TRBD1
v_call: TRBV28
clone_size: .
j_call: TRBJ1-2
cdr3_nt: TGTGCCAGCAGCCGAGCCGGACAGGAGGGCTACACCTTC
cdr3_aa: CASSRAGQEGYTF

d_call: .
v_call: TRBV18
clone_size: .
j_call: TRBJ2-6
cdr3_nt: TGTGCCAGCTCCTCGACGGGTACTGGGGCCAACGTCCTGACTTTC
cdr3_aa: CASSSTGTGANVLTF

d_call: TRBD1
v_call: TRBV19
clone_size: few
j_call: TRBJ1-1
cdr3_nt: TGTGCCAGTAGCCGTCGACAGGGGGGCATGAACACTGAAGCTTTCTTT
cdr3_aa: CASSRRQGGMNTEAFF

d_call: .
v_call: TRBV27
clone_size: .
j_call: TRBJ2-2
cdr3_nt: TGTGCCAGCAGTGCAGGGATCGGGGAGCTGTTTTTT
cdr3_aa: CASSAGIGELFF

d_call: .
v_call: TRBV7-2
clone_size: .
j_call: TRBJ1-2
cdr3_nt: TGTGCCAGCAGCCCGCGGCCGCGGGGAAACTATGGCTACACCTTC
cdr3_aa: CASSPRPRGNYGYTF

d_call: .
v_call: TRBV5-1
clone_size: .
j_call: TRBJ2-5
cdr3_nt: TGCGCCAGCAGCACCGGGACACCACAAGAGACCCAGTACTTC
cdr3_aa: CASSTGTPQETQYF

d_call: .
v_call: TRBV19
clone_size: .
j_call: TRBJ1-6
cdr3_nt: TGTGCCAGCAAACAGGGATTGGGGTCACCCCTCCACTTT
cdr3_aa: CASKQGLGSPLHF

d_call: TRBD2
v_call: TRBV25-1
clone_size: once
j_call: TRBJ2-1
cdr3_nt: TGTGCCAGCAAGGAAAGGGTAGCGGGTGAGCAGTTCTTC
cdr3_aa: CASKERVAGEQFF

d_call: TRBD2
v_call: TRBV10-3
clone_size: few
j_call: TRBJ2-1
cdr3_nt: TGTGCCATCAGTGAATCTAGCGGAAACTACAATGAGCAGTTCTTC
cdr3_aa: CAISESSGNYNEQFF

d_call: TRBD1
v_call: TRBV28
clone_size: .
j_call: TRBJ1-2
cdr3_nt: TGTGCCAGCAGTCCCGCTGGGTGGGACAGGAGCTATGGCTACACCTTC
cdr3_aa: CASSPAGWDRSYGYTF

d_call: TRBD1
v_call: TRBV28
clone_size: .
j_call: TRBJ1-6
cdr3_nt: TGTGCCAGCAGTTTCGGATTGTCAGGGGGTTCCTATAATTCACCCCTCCACTTT
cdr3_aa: CASSFGLSGGSYNSPLHF

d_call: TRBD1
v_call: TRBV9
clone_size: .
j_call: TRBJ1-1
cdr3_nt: TGTGCCAGCAGCGTATCTACGGACAGGGTCACTGAAGCTTTCTTT
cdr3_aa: CASSVSTDRVTEAFF

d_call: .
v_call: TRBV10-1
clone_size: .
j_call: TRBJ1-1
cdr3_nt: TGCGCCAGCAGTGAGCGAGGGAACACTGAAGCTTTCTTT
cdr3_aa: CASSERGNTEAFF

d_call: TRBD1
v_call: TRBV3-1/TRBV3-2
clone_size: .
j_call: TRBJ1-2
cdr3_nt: TGTGCCAGCACGAGGGACAGCGGTAACTATGGCTACACCTTC
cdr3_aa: CASTRDSGNYGYTF

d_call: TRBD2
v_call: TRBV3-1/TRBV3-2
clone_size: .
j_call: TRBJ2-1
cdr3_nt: TGTGCCAGCAGCTCTCTAGCGGGGTACAACAATGAGCAGTTCTTC
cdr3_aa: CASSSLAGYNNEQFF

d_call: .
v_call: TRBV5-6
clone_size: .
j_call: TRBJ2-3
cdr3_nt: TGTGCCAGCAGCTTGGGCGGGACAGCCAGTTTCACAGATACGCAGTATTTT
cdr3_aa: CASSLGGTASFTDTQYF

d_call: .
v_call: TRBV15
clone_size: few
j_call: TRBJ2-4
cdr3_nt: TGTGCCACCAGCGCCAGAGAGGGCATTCAGTACTTC
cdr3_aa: CATSAREGIQYF

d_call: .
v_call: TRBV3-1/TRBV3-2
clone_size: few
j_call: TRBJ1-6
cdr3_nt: TGTGCCAGCAGCCAAGACAGGTTGGGTTCACCCCTCCACTTT
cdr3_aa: CASSQDRLGSPLHF

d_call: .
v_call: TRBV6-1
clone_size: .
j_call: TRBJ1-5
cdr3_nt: TGTGCTAGCAGTGAACTTCCTAGGCCCCAGCATTTT
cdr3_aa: CASSELPRPQHF

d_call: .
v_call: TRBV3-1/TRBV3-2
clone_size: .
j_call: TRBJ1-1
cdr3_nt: TGTGCCAGCAGCCCAAGTTTTGGGACGGCGGGGACTGAAGCTTTCTTT
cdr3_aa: CASSPSFGTAGTEAFF

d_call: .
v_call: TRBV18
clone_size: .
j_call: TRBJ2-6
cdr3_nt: TGTGCCAGCTCACCATCCTTGGCAGGCGAAGGCTCTGGGGCCAACGTCCTGACTTTC
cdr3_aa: CASSPSLAGEGSGANVLTF

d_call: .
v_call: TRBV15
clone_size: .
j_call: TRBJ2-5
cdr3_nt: TGTGCCACCAGCAGAGATCCACAAACCCAGTACTTC
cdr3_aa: CATSRDPQTQYF

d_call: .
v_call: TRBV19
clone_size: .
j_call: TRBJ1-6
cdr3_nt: TGTGCCAGTAGTCCGGTCGGACACGATAATTCACCCCTCCACTTT
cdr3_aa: CASSPVGHDNSPLHF

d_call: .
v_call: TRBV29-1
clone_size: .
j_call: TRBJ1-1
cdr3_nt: TGCAGCGCCGGAGGCTTTGTTAGCACTGAAGCTTTCTTT
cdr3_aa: CSAGGFVSTEAFF

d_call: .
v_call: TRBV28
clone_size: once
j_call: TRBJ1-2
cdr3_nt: TGTGCCAGCAGCCGCGAGGCCTACTATGGCTACACCTTC
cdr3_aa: CASSREAYYGYTF

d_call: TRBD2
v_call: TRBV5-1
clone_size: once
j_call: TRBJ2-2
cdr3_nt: TGCGCCAGCATCCCGGGACTAGCGGCCAACACCGGGGAGCTGTTTTTT
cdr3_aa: CASIPGLAANTGELFF

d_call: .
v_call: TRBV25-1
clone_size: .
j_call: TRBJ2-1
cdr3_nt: TGTGCCAGCACCCTCTACAATGAGCAGTTCTTC
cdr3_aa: CASTLYNEQFF

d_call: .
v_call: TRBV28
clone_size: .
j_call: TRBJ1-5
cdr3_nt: TGTGCCAGCAGGAAAAACAGGGATCATCAGCCCCAGCATTTT
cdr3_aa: CASRKNRDHQPQHF

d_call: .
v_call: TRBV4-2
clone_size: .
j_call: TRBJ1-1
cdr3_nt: TGTGCCAGCAGCCAAGCGGATGGACAGAACACTGAAGCTTTCTTT
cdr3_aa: CASSQADGQNTEAFF

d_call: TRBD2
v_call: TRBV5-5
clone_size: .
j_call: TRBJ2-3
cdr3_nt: TGTGCCAGCAGCTTGGTAGTTGCTAGCGGGGGGGCCGATACGCAGTATTTT
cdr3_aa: CASSLVVASGGADTQYF

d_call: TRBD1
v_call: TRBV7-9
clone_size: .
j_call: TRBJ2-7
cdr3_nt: TGTGCCAGCAGCTCGAGTCCCGGGACAGGGAACTACGAGCAGTACTTC
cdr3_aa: CASSSSPGTGNYEQYF

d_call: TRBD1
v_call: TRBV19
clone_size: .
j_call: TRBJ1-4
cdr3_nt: TGTGCCAGTAGTATAACTCCAGGGGGCGCGAGTACGGGTGAAAAACTGTTTTTT
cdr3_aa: CASSITPGGASTGEKLFF